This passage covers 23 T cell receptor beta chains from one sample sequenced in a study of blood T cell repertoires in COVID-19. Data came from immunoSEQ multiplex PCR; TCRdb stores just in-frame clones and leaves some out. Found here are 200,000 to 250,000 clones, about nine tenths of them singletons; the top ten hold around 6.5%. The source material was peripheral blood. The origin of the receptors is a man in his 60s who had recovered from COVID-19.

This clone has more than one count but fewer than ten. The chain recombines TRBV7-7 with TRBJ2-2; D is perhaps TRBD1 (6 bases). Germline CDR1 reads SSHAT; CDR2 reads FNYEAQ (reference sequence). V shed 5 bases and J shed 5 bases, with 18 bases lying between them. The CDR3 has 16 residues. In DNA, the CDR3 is TGTGCCAGCAGCCCCCGCGAAGGGGGTAGGACCGGGGAGCTGTTTTTT. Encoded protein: CASSPREGGRTGELFF.

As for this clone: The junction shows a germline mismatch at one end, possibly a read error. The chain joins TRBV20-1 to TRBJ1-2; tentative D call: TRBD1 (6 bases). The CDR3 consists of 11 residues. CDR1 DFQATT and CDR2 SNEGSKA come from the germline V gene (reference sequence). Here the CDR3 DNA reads TGCAGTGCCGGGACATCCAATGGCTGCACCTTC. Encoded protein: CSAGTSNGCTF.

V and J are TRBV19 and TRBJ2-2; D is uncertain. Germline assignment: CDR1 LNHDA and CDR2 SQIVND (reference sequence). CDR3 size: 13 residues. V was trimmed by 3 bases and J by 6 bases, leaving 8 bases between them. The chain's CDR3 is CASSIRFAGELFF. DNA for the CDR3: TGTGCCAGTAGTATCCGGTTCGCCGGGGAGCTGTTTTTT. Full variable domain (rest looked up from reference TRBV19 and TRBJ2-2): DGGITQSPKYLFRKEGQNVTLSCEQNLNHDAMYWYRQDPGQGLRLIYYSQIVNDFQKGDIAEGYSVSREKKESFPLTVTSAQKNPTAFYLCASSIRFAGELFFGEGSRLTVL.

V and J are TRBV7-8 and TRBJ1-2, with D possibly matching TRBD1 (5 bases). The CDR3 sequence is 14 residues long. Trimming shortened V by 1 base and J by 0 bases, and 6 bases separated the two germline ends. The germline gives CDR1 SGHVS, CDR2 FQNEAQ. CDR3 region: CASSLEGSNYGYTF. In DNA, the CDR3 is TGTGCCAGCAGCTTAGAGGGGTCTAACTATGGCTACACCTTC.

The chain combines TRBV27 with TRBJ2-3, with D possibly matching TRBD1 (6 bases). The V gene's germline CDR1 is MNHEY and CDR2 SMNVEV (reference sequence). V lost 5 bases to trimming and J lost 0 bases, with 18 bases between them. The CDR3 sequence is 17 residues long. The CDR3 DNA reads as TGTGCCAGCAGTCCGCGACCAGGGGAGCGGAGCACAGATACGCAGTATTTT. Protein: CASSPRPGERSTDTQYF.

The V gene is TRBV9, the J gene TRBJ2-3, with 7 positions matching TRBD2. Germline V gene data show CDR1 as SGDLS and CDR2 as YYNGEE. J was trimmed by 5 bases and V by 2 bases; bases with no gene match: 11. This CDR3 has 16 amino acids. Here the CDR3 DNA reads TGTGCCAGCAGCGTGGGGAGGCTAGCGGCTAAAGATACGCAGTATTTT. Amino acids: CASSVGRLAAKDTQYF. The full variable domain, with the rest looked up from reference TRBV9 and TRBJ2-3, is DSGVTQTPKHLITATGQRVTLRCSPRSGDLSVYWYQQSLDQGLQFLIQYYNGEERAKGNILERFSAQQFPDLHSELNLSSLELGDSALYFCASSVGRLAAKDTQYFGPGTRLTVL.

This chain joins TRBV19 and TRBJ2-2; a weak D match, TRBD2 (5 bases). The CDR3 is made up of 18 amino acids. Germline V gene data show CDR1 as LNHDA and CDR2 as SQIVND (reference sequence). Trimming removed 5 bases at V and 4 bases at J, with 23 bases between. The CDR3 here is CASSARPGRSGSTGELFF. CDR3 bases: TGTGCCAGTAGTGCGAGGCCAGGCAGGTCGGGAAGCACCGGGGAGCTGTTTTTT.

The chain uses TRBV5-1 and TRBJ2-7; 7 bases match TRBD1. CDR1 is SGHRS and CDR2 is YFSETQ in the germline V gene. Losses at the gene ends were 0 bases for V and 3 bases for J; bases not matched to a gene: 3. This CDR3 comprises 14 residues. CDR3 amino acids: CASSLGGGIYEQYF. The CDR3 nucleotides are TGCGCCAGCAGCTTGGGAGGGGGCATCTACGAGCAGTACTTC.

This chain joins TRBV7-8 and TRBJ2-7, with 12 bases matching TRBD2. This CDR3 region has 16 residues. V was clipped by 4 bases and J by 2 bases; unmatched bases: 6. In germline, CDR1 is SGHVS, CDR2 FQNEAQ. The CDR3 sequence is CASSSHWTSGTYEQYF. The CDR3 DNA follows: TGTGCCAGCAGCTCACACTGGACTAGCGGGACCTACGAGCAGTACTTC.

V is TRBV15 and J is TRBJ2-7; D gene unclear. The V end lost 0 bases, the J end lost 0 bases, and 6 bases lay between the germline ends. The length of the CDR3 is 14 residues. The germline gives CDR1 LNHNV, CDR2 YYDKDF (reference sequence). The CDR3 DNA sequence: TGTGCCACCAGCAGAGAGGCCGTCTCCTACGAGCAGTACTTC. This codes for CATSREAVSYEQYF.

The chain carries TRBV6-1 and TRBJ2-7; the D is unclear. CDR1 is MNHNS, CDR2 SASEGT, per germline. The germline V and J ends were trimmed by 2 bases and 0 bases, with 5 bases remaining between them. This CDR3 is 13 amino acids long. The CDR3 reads CASSEILSYEQYF. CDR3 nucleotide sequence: TGTGCCAGCAGTGAAATCCTCTCCTACGAGCAGTACTTC.

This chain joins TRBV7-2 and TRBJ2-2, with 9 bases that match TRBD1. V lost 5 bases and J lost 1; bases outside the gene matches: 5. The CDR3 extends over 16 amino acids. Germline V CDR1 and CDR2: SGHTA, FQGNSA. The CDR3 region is CASSLPTGGNTGELFF. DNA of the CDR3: TGTGCCAGCAGCCTGCCGACAGGGGGGAACACCGGGGAGCTGTTTTTT. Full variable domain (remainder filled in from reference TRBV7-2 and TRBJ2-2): GAGVSQSPSNKVTEKGKDVELRCDPISGHTALYWYRQSLGQGLEFLIYFQGNSAPDKSGLPSDRFSAERTGGSVSTLTIQRTQQEDSAVYLCASSLPTGGNTGELFFGEGSRLTVL.

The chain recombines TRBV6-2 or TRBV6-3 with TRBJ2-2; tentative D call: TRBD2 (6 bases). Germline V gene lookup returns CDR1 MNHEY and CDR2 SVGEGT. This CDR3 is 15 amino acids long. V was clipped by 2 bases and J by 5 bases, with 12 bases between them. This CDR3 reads CASSYAGRGTGELFF. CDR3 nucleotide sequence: TGTGCCAGCAGTTACGCCGGGAGAGGGACCGGGGAGCTGTTTTTT.

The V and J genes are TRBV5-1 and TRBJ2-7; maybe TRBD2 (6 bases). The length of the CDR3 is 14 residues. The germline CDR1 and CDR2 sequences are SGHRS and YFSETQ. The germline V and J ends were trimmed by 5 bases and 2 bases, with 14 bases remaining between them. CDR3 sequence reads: CASRESGWTYEQYF. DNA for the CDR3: TGCGCCAGCAGAGAAAGCGGGTGGACCTACGAGCAGTACTTC.

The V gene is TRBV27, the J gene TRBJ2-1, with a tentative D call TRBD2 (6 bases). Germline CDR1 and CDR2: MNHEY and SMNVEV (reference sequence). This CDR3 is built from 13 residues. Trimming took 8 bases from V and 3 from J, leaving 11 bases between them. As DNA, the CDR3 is TGTGCCAGCGCTGGGCGGGGCTACAATGAGCAGTTCTTC. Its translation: CASAGRGYNEQFF.

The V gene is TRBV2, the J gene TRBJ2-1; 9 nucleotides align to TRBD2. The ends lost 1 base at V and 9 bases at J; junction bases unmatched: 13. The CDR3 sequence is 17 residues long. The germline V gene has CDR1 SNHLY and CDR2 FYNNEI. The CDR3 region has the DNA TGTGCCAGCAGTGAAGGGAGGACTGGCGGGGGGGCCATTGAGCAGTTCTTC. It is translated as CASSEGRTGGGAIEQFF.

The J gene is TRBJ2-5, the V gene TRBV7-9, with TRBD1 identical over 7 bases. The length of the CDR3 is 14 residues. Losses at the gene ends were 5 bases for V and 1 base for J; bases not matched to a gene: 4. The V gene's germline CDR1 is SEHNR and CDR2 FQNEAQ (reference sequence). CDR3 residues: CASSQGQTQETQYF. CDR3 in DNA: TGTGCCAGCAGCCAGGGACAGACCCAAGAGACCCAGTACTTC.

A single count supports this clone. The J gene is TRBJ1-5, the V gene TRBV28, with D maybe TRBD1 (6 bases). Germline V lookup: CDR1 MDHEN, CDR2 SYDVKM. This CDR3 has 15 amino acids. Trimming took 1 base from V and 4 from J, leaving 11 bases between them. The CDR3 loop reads CASSLSGTKNQPQHF. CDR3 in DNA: TGTGCCAGCAGTTTATCCGGGACAAAGAATCAGCCCCAGCATTTT.

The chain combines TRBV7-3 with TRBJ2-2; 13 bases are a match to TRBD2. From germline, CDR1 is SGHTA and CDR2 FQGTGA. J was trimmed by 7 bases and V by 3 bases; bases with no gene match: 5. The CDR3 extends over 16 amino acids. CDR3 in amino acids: CASSLGTSGIDGELFF. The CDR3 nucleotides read TGTGCCAGCAGCTTGGGGACTAGCGGGATAGACGGGGAGCTGTTTTTT.

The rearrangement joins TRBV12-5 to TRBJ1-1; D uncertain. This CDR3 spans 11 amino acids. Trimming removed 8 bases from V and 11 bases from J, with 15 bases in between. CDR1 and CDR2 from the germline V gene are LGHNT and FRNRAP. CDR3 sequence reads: CASRSSQRAFF. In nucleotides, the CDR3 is TGTGCTAGTCGCTCGAGTCAGAGGGCTTTCTTT.

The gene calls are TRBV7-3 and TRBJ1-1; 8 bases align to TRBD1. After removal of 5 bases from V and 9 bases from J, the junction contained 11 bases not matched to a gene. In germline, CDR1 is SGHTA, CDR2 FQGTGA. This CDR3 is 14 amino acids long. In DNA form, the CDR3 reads TGTGCCAGCAGCACAGGACAGGGTAGGAATAAAGCTTTCTTT. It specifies CASSTGQGRNKAFF.

CDR3 DNA: TGTGCCAGCAGTATTGGTTCGGGATATGGCTACACCTTC. Its translation: CASSIGSGYGYTF. The chain has TRBV27 and TRBJ1-2; D is unresolved. The CDR3 runs 13 residues. Looked up from germline, CDR1 is MNHEY and CDR2 is SMNVEV (reference sequence). Trimming left V 5 bases short and J 5 bases short, with 12 bases between.

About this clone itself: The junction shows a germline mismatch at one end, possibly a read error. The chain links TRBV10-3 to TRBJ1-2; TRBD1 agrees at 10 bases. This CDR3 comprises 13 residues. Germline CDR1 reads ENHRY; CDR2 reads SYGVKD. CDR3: CAISEPGQGSPNF. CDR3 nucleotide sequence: TGTGCCATCAGTGAACCGGGACAGGGGTCTCCCAACTTC.